This T cell receptor beta chain stems from a study of blood T cell repertoires in COVID-19. Across the study: Acute and convalescent COVID-19 specimens originated in the United States, Italy and Spain. The cDNA or gDNA used as material had been derived from T cells, B-cell-depleted T cells, or PBMCs.

Original processing notes: Quantification of nucleated cells was approximated via reference gene primer amplification. Measured with immunoSEQ multiplex PCR; TCRdb has only the in-frame clones, and not every one. The DNA was the basis for D and trimming; V, J and clone size are from that table. This table holds 200,000 to 250,000 clones, about 81% found once. J was trimmed by 0 bases and V by 9 bases; bases with no gene match: 9. Germline V CDR1 and CDR2: LNHDA, SQIVND (reference sequence). The CDR3 has 16 amino acids. This receptor was obtained from an elderly woman with COVID-19, enrolled during active disease. J is TRBJ1-3 and V is TRBV19; TRBD1 aligns across 9 bases. The specimen was peripheral blood. The CDR3 reads CASGQGTGNSGNTIYF. CDR3 nucleotides: TGTGCCAGCGGGCAAGGGACAGGGAACTCTGGAAACACCATATATTTT.